What follows is one T cell receptor beta chain and its context. The sample belongs to a study of blood T cell repertoires in COVID-19. Individuals drawn from about two dozen US areas were about 18 to 95 years old. CDR3 length equals 15 residues. The J segment lost 3 bases and the V segment lost 4 bases, leaving 10 bases of the junction unmatched. Per the germline V gene, CDR1 is SGDLS and CDR2 is YYNGEE. Study processing details: Amplified reference gene primers provided the basis for estimating nucleated cell counts. Using immunoSEQ multiplex PCR, the repertoire was profiled, and TCRdb retains in-frame clones only, with some absent. V, J and clone size are those of that table, while D and trimming were read from the DNA. The repertoire holds 200,000 to 250,000 clones, with just over 85% as singletons.

The sequenced sample was PBMCs or T cells enriched from blood (not recorded which). The TCR originated in a woman between 40 and 55 years old with acute COVID-19. The chain is built from TRBV9 and TRBJ2-7, with 7 positions matching TRBD2. The CDR3 here is CASSPRTSGVYEQYF. The CDR3 nucleotides are TGTGCCAGCAGCCCACGGACTAGTGGGGTCTACGAGCAGTACTTC.